This record covers a single T cell receptor beta chain. This sample was taken from a study of blood T cell repertoires in COVID-19. Study-level background: T cells, B-cell-depleted T cells, or PBMCs provided the cDNA or gDNA that served as material.

The CDR3 covers 15 residues. With 4 bases removed from V and 8 bases from J, the gap between germline ends came to 15 bases. The germline V gene encodes CDR1 LGHNA and CDR2 YSLEER. Everyone who took part was 18 to 89 years old, and they came from about 25 US areas. In assigning cohorts, the study relied on participant-reported clinical history. Clones were read by immunoSEQ multiplex PCR, and TCRdb kept only the in-frame ones, dropping some. Of about 230,000 clones listed, roughly 90% are singletons. This clonotype was sampled from a woman aged 45 to 65 in a cohort exposed to, infected with or recovered from COVID-19 (not recorded which). The chain couples TRBV4-3 to TRBJ1-6; tentatively, D is TRBD1 (5 bases). What was sequenced was PBMCs or T cells enriched from blood (not recorded which). The CDR3 loop is CASSRTGTIDSPLHF. The CDR3, as DNA: TGCGCCAGCAGCCGCACCGGGACTATTGATTCACCCCTCCACTTT.